The entry that follows covers one TCR beta chain sequence. The donors, healthy adults who were HIV-negative, had experienced no recent acute infections or vaccinations. The authors' processing: Junction-only sequences produced by ImmunoSEQ had no quality scores, so filtering differed. Measured with immunoSEQ multiplex PCR; TCRdb has only the in-frame clones, and not every one. The V and J calls and the clone size are those of that table, but D and trimming were determined from the DNA. The sample consists of over 950,000 clones, 70% to 85% of them appearing once. These data come from a study of shared clonotypes between healthy human individuals. The V and J ends lost 0 bases and 3 bases respectively, with 10 bases between them. The CDR3 has 15 residues. From germline, CDR1 is SGHRS and CDR2 YFSETQ.

V and J are TRBV5-1 and TRBJ2-1, with a possible D match to TRBD1 (6 bases). This clonotype originated in a man between 18 and 35 years old in good health. Some clones in this sample may be carry-over from other donors' samples. Material: memory CD4+ T cells from PBMCs. Subset specified: CD45RA-negative fraction. The chain's CDR3 is CASSLVQGYYNEQFF. CDR3 DNA sequence: TGCGCCAGCAGCTTGGTTCAGGGGTACTACAATGAGCAGTTCTTC. The entire variable domain, with the rest obtained from reference TRBV5-1 and TRBJ2-1, is as follows: KAGVTQTPRYLIKTRGQQVTLSCSPISGHRSVSWYQQTPGQGLQFLFEYFSETQRNKGNFPGRFSGRQFSNSRSEMNVSTLELGDSALYLCASSLVQGYYNEQFFGPGTRLTVL.